This TCR beta chain was observed in a study of shared clonotypes between healthy human individuals (dated by TCRdb to the early 2020s). About the full investigation: Three men and a couple of women, aged 18 to 49 years, made up the cohort. For each donor, three plates each were used for CD4 naive and CD4 memory, two plates were used for CD8 naive, and one plate was used for CD8 memory. To estimate repertoire size and how much clonotype sharing occurs between individuals, the study deeply sequenced the blood TCR repertoires of five or six healthy adults. To increase sequencing depth and limit assay-specific biases, TCR repertoire library preparation and sequencing were carried out by different laboratories using diverse techniques. Each donor's leukapheresis produced roughly between roughly 0.94 and 9.5 billion PBMCs.

Points the paper makes about the study in general: Only blood was sampled, and tissue TCR repertoires likely differ from those in blood. Because the study included only a small number of donors, the genetic and exposure-history diversity represented was limited. Based on pairwise subsampling, the degree of clonotype sharing among donors was expected to be affected by sequencing depth. Higher generation probabilities were observed for clonotypes shared by all four sorted-subset donors than for non-shared clonotypes. Even with the large sequencing depth, rarefaction of the sorted-subset datasets indicated that sequencing was incomplete. Larger estimated clonotype richness was generally found for naive subsets than for memory subsets. Sharing across several donors was observed for approximately 4.6% of naive CD4, around 3.5% of naive CD8, 2% to 2.5% of memory CD4, and roughly 0.4% of memory CD8 clonotypes.

Points on this clone: There is no known antigen for this receptor. No per-base quality is available; no much larger clone lies one base away.

Using the deep immunoSEQ assay, TCR CDR3 regions were amplified from genomic DNA by multiplex PCR. Genomic DNA extracted from each cell subset was distributed evenly over all wells of several immunoSEQ 96-well plates, and each plate served as one replicate. For sorted subsets, 200 ng of genomic DNA, equivalent to about 30,000 T cell genomes, went into each replicate PCR. Purified libraries were quantified with a Qubit 3.0 fluorometer, sized on a Bioanalyzer 2100, and re-quantified with the KAPA Library Quantification kit. A separate single-read 150-cycle Illumina NextSeq 550 flow cell was used to sequence each immunoSEQ 96-well plate. Concerning the study's data processing: Because only junctional sequences without quality scores were contained in the immunoSEQ output, filtering matching that applied to full-length reads could not be performed. Sequences were annotated with PyIR, a Python wrapper for IgBLAST v1.9, and V/J genes and CDR3 were assigned using IMGT germline references. Any read was removed if the V/J assignment was weak (E-value above 1e-6), the CDR3 was missing, or the read contained stop codons, out-of-frame junctions, or ambiguous translated residues. V3J clonotypes were defined as sequences sharing the same inferred V gene, J gene, and CDR3 amino acid sequence. To compute the percentage overlap between repertoires, the number of shared unique clonotypes was divided by the size of the smaller repertoire. Richness of each repertoire was evaluated using RTK rarefaction, the Chao1 estimator, and Recon v2.1 estimates of unobserved clonotypes. OLGA was used to compute generation probabilities for all TCRbeta clonotypes that the gDNA method yielded from a handful of donors. TCRdb limited this immuneACCESS table to in-frame rearrangements with V and J called. A share of clones is missing; checked studies link under half to unresolved V genes, and the rest is unexplained. That table supplies the V and J calls and clone size; D and trimming were determined from the DNA. The sample table lists more than 1,200,000 clones, 98% of them with a count of one. The biggest ten clones account for about 0.34% of the sample.

The donors were healthy, HIV-negative adults with no recently reported acute infections or vaccinations. Every donor was a Caucasian adult living in Nashville, Tennessee, USA. Magnetic negative selection was used to enrich CD4+ T cells, after which naive cells were positively selected on CD45RA and the negative fraction became the memory subset. Blood was collected by leukapheresis, and PBMCs were isolated by Ficoll-Histopaque density gradient centrifugation and then cryopreserved in liquid nitrogen vapor phase. Purity and quantity of every magnetically sorted T cell population were checked by analytical flow cytometry. Each sorted fraction had its genomic DNA isolated and then quantified by UV absorbance on a Nanodrop 2000c. The sequence derives from a man aged 25-40 years in good health. Sequenced material: naive CD4+ T cells sorted from blood. This sample's cell subset or site label indicates: CD45RA+ positively selected.

The DNA reads as follows: TGCAGCGTTGGACAGGGTCCTTCTAACTATGGCTACACCTTC. Its protein reads: CSVGQGPSNYGYTF. Here the chain combines TRBV29-1 and TRBJ1-2, and TRBD1 aligns with 7 junction nucleotides. In the germline V gene, CDR1 corresponds to SQVTM and CDR2 to ANQGSEA. Ends trimmed: V by 4 bases, J by 0 bases; bases unmatched to a gene: 5. The CDR3 runs 14 residues from the cysteine to the phenylalanine. This entry keeps only the CDR3 DNA: 42 bases, framed from base 1. With the rest looked up from the reference TRBV29-1 and TRBJ1-2 genes rather than sequenced, the full variable domain is SAVISQKPSRDICQRGTSLTIQCQVDSQVTMMFWYRQQPGQSLTLIATANQGSEATYESGFVIDKFPISRPNLTFSTLTVSNMSPEDSSIYLCSVGQGPSNYGYTFGSGTRLTVV.